This T cell receptor (beta chain) was sequenced in a study of T cell repertoires in cytomegalovirus infection. Study context: An indication of both CMV infection and matching HLA type came from public TCR beta signatures.

This clonotype has only a few counts. The antigen remains undetermined. Germline CDR1 and CDR2: SGHTA and FQGTGA. The CDR3 consists of 13 residues. V lost 5 bases and J lost 5, with 10 bases in between. Each CDR3 protein gets one entry after TCRdb re-called the reads with MiXCR. The sample includes roughly 640,000 distinct CDR3 sequences, around 24% of them seen just once. Study observations and caveats: Frequencies of public TCR beta families were cumulated, and this identified carriers of CMV plus the relevant HLA. HLA-C-restricted CMV clonotypes gave the most frequent clonotype in two of eight donors.

Sequencing was carried out using CD8+ T cells from PBMCs. The V and J genes are TRBV7-3 and TRBJ1-5; D not resolved. This TCR was sampled from a human donor in good health (CMV status not recorded). Some clones in this sample may be carry-over from other donors' samples. In DNA, the CDR3 is TGTGCCAGCAGCCCAGTCGCCGATCAGCCCCAGCATTTT. The encoded protein is CASSPVADQPQHF.